Shown below are 21 T cell receptor beta chains from a single sample sequenced in a study of beta chain features in type 1 diabetes. Since all of the isolated RNA was reverse transcribed, expressed TCRB transcripts were what got sequenced. Some clones are missing from TCRdb's copy, which holds only in-frame ones; the method was immunoSEQ multiplex PCR. The sample shows hundreds of thousands of clones, 30% of them seen only once. The sequencing input was naive CD4+ T cells from blood. Every receptor here comes from a young man in good health.

The chain is built from TRBV30 and TRBJ2-7, with a tentative D call TRBD2 (7 bases). This CDR3 comprises 12 residues. V was cut by 0 bases and J by 9 bases, with 12 bases left in between. The germline V gene has CDR1 GTSNPN and CDR2 SVGIG (reference sequence). In DNA, the CDR3 is TGTGCCTGGAGTGTACCGGGGGGCTCGCAGTACTTC. It codes for CAWSVPGGSQYF.

This clone was counted only a few times. The rearrangement links TRBV4-1 to TRBJ2-5; D gene unclear. Trimming stripped 1 base from V and 2 bases from J, with 14 bases between. This CDR3 contains 16 residues. CDR1 MGHRA and CDR2 YSYEKL come from the germline V gene. In nucleotides, the CDR3 is TGCGCCAGCAGCCAAGGGCTCAGTTTCGCGCAAGAGACCCAGTACTTC. As protein: CASSQGLSFAQETQYF.

In nucleotides, the CDR3 is TGTGCCAGCAGCCCGAGGATGGGGCAAGAGACCCAGTACTTC. Its protein product is CASSPRMGQETQYF. The chain couples TRBV7-9 to TRBJ2-5, with D unclear. V gave up 5 bases and J gave up 2 bases, with 12 bases separating them. This CDR3 has 14 residues. Per germline, CDR1 SEHNR and CDR2 FQNEAQ (reference sequence).

This clone came up once. The J gene is TRBJ1-2, the V gene TRBV27, with 9 bases that match TRBD1. V was pared by 6 bases and J by 8 bases, with 10 bases of the junction left unmatched. CDR3 length equals 14 residues. Germline V lookup: CDR1 MNHEY, CDR2 SMNVEV (reference sequence). CDR3 in DNA: TGTGCCAGCAGCCGCGTCGGACAGGGGCAGGGCTACACCTTC. It specifies CASSRVGQGQGYTF.

The gene calls are TRBV7-9 and TRBJ2-1, with D possibly being TRBD1 (6 bases). The CDR3 is 10 residues long. Germline V gene data show CDR1 as SEHNR and CDR2 as FQNEAQ (reference sequence). The CDR3, as DNA: TGTGGGACAGATGGCAATGAGCAGTTCTTC. This gives the protein CGTDGNEQFF. Using reference TRBV7-9 and TRBJ2-1 for the parts outside the CDR3, the full variable domain is DTGVSQNPRHKITKRGQNVTFRCDPISEHNRLYWYRQTLGQGPEFLTYFQNEAQLEKSRLLSDRFSAERPKGSFSTLEIQRTEQGDSAMYLCGTDGNEQFFGPGTRLTVL.

This clone was seen only a few times. This sequence joins TRBV30 and TRBJ2-5; possibly TRBD2 for D (6 bases). The CDR3 has 15 residues. The germline V gene has CDR1 GTSNPN and CDR2 SVGIG (reference sequence). The V end was cut by 0 bases, the J end by 5 bases, with 16 bases between. CDR3: CAWSVRAGGLETQYF. CDR3 sequence (DNA): TGTGCCTGGAGTGTACGAGCGGGCGGTCTGGAGACCCAGTACTTC.

This clone was counted a few times. The rearrangement uses TRBV18 and TRBJ2-7; 12 nucleotides align to TRBD2. Looked up from germline, CDR1 is KGHSH and CDR2 is LQKENI. The junction had 5 bases not matched to a gene; V was cut back by 5 bases and J by 3 bases. The CDR3 spans 15 residues. The DNA of the CDR3 is TGTGCCAGCTCAGGAGAGACTAGCGGGAGCTACGAGCAGTACTTC. This translates into CASSGETSGSYEQYF.

On this clone itself: Distinct nucleotide sequences in the sample also encode this CDR3. The gene calls are TRBV27 and TRBJ2-7; D call uncertain. CDR3 length equals 13 residues. The V end was cut by 4 bases, the J end by 0 bases, with 7 bases between. CDR1 is MNHEY and CDR2 is SMNVEV in the germline V gene (reference sequence). In DNA form, the CDR3 reads TGTGCCAGCAGTTCTGGGGACTCCTACGAGCAGTACTTC. Protein product: CASSSGDSYEQYF.

This clone has just a few counts. The V gene is TRBV10-3, the J gene TRBJ2-1; 9 bases fit TRBD2. With V trimmed by 0 bases and J by 3 bases, 3 bases remained unmatched. The germline V gene has CDR1 ENHRY and CDR2 SYGVKD. CDR3 length: 16 amino acids. In DNA, the CDR3 is TGTGCCATCAGTGAGTCAGTGACTAGCGGCTACAATGAGCAGTTCTTC. Its translation: CAISESVTSGYNEQFF.

The gene calls are TRBV30 and TRBJ2-7; 14 nucleotides agree with TRBD2. The CDR3 spans 17 residues. Germline-derived CDR1 and CDR2 are GTSNPN and SVGIG (reference sequence). The V segment lost 6 bases and the J segment 1 base; nucleotides outside the gene matches: 11. CDR3 in amino acids: CACAFGTSGSESYEQYF. CDR3 nucleotide sequence: TGTGCCTGCGCGTTCGGGACTAGCGGGAGCGAATCCTACGAGCAGTACTTC.

This clone was counted only a few times. The V and J genes are TRBV4-1 and TRBJ2-7; perhaps TRBD1 as D (6 bases). The CDR3 spans 14 residues. Trimming pared 4 bases from V and 6 bases from J, leaving 16 bases between. The germline V gene encodes CDR1 MGHRA and CDR2 YSYEKL. Here the CDR3 reads CASSPTGRLREQYF. The CDR3 bases are TGCGCCAGCAGCCCGACAGGTCGGCTGCGCGAGCAGTACTTC.

This clone was found a few times. The chain carries TRBV27 and TRBJ2-1; tentatively, D is TRBD2 (6 bases). V lost 3 bases, J lost 4 bases, and 13 bases lay in between. This CDR3 has 15 amino acids. The V gene's germline CDR1 is MNHEY and CDR2 SMNVEV (reference sequence). CDR3 residues: CASSLYGRSYNEQFF. The CDR3 DNA reads as TGTGCCAGCAGTTTGTACGGGAGATCTTACAATGAGCAGTTCTTC.

The table lists this clone with a few counts. This chain uses TRBV30 with TRBJ1-1, with no clear D. Germline V gene lookup returns CDR1 GTSNPN and CDR2 SVGIG (reference sequence). CDR3 size: 13 residues. Trimming shortened V by 2 bases and J by 2 bases, and 9 bases separated the two germline ends. CDR3 nucleotide sequence: TGTGCCTGGAGTATTAGGCCTAACACTGAAGCTTTCTTT. This encodes CAWSIRPNTEAFF. The full variable domain, rest sourced from reference TRBV30 and TRBJ1-1, is SQTIHQWPATLVQPVGSPLSLECTVEGTSNPNLYWYRQAAGRGLQLLFYSVGIGQISSEVPQNLSASRPQDRQFILSSKKLLLSDSGFYLCAWSIRPNTEAFFGQGTRLTVV.

The rearrangement links TRBV11-2 to TRBJ1-1; D remains ambiguous. Trimming removed 1 base from V and 3 bases from J, with 9 bases in between. CDR3 length: 14 residues. CDR1 and CDR2 (germline): SGHAT, FQNNGV. The CDR3 nucleotides read TGTGCCAGCAGCTTAGGGGGATGGGACACTGAAGCTTTCTTT. Protein sequence: CASSLGGWDTEAFF. The full variable domain, its missing parts supplied by reference TRBV11-2 and TRBJ1-1, is EAGVAQSPRYKIIEKRQSVAFWCNPISGHATLYWYQQILGQGPKLLIQFQNNGVVDDSQLPKDRFSAERLKGVDSTLKIQPAKLEDSAVYLCASSLGGWDTEAFFGQGTRLTVV.

This clone was counted only a few times. V gene TRBV2 combines with J gene TRBJ2-7; 8 bases map to TRBD1. The CDR3 is 13 amino acids. Germline-derived CDR1 and CDR2 are SNHLY and FYNNEI. Trimming removed 8 bases from V and 2 bases from J; junction bases left unmatched: 5. CDR3 sequence (DNA): TGTGCCAGCTCGGGACAGGTTACCTACGAGCAGTACTTC. Residues: CASSGQVTYEQYF.

This clone occurred a few times. The rearrangement joins TRBV11-2 to TRBJ2-3, with D possibly matching TRBD1 (5 bases). Germline V gene sequence: CDR1 SGHAT, CDR2 FQNNGV. The CDR3 contains 16 residues. The V end was cut by 1 base, the J end by 3 bases, with 14 bases between. The CDR3 DNA reads TGTGCCAGCAGCTTAGTCAGGGTACTTCGAACAGATACGCAGTATTTT. This translates into CASSLVRVLRTDTQYF.

V and J are TRBV27 and TRBJ2-7; D call uncertain. Germline V gene data show CDR1 as MNHEY and CDR2 as SMNVEV (reference sequence). The CDR3 runs 16 residues. With 2 bases removed from V and 7 bases from J, the gap between germline ends came to 21 bases. This chain's CDR3 is CASSLGWAVPNVEQYF. Here the CDR3 DNA reads TGTGCCAGCAGTTTAGGGTGGGCCGTCCCGAATGTGGAGCAGTACTTC.

This clone has a handful of counts. The CDR3 DNA follows: TGTGCCAGCAGCTTAGTAAAGGGCCACGAGCAGTACTTC. Amino acids: CASSLVKGHEQYF. The chain has TRBV7-2 and TRBJ2-7; D not certain. This CDR3 contains 13 residues. Germline V gives CDR1 SGHTA, CDR2 FQGNSA. With 1 base removed from V and 5 bases from J, the gap between germline ends came to 9 bases. Filled out from reference TRBV7-2 and TRBJ2-7, the complete variable domain reads GAGVSQSPSNKVTEKGKDVELRCDPISGHTALYWYRQSLGQGLEFLIYFQGNSAPDKSGLPSDRFSAERTGGSVSTLTIQRTQQEDSAVYLCASSLVKGHEQYFGPGTRLTVT.

V gene TRBV6-6 combines with J gene TRBJ1-1, with D perhaps matching TRBD1 (6 bases). Trimming took 0 bases from V and 8 from J, leaving 13 bases between them. Germline assignment: CDR1 MNHNY and CDR2 SVGAGI (reference sequence). CDR3 length equals 14 residues. The CDR3 reads CASSYSGTGPEAFF. Here the CDR3 DNA reads TGTGCCAGCAGTTACTCCGGCACAGGGCCGGAAGCTTTCTTT.

This clone occurred a few times. V gene TRBV19 combines with J gene TRBJ2-7; TRBD2 matches 8 bases. The CDR3 extends over 16 amino acids. Germline V CDR1 and CDR2: LNHDA, SQIVND (reference sequence). V trimming: 4 bases; J trimming: 0 bases; junction bases outside the gene matches: 8. Here the CDR3 DNA reads TGTGCCAGTAGTACAACGGGAGGGGGAAGCTCCTACGAGCAGTACTTC. This codes for CASSTTGGGSSYEQYF. The variable domain in full, completed from reference TRBV19 and TRBJ2-7, reads DGGITQSPKYLFRKEGQNVTLSCEQNLNHDAMYWYRQDPGQGLRLIYYSQIVNDFQKGDIAEGYSVSREKKESFPLTVTSAQKNPTAFYLCASSTTGGGSSYEQYFGPGTRLTVT.

The chain is built from TRBV10-3 and TRBJ1-1, with unresolved D. Germline values: CDR1 ENHRY, CDR2 SYGVKD. Trimming cost V 5 bases and J 0 bases, with 1 base left between them. This CDR3 region has 11 residues. DNA of the CDR3: TGTGCCATCAGTATGAACACTGAAGCTTTCTTT. Protein product: CAISMNTEAFF.